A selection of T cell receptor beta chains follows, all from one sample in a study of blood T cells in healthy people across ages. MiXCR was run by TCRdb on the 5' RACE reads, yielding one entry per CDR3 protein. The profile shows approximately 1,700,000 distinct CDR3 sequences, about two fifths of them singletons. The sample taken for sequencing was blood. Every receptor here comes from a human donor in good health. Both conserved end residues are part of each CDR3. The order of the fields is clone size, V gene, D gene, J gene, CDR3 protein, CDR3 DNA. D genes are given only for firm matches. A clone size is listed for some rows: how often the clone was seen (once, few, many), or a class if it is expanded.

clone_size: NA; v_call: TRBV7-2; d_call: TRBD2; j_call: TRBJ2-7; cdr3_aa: CASSFSSGGVSYEQYF; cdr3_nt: TGTGCCAGCAGCTTCTCTAGCGGGGGCGTCTCCTACGAGCAGTACTTC
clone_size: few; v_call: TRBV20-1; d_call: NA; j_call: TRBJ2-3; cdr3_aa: CSASGGDRSTDTQYF; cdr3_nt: TGCAGTGCTAGTGGGGGGGACAGGTCCACAGATACGCAGTATTTT
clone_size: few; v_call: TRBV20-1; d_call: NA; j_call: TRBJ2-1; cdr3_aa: CSARDPTFEQFF; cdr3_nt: TGCAGTGCTAGAGATCCGACTTTTGAGCAGTTCTTC
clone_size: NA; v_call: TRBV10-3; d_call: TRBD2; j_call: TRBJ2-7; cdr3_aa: CTTRTSGAKLYEQYF; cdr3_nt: TGTACCACGCGGACTAGCGGGGCAAAACTATACGAGCAGTACTTC
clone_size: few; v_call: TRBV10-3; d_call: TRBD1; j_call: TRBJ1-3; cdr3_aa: CAISDRDRGSSGNTIYF; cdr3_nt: TGTGCCATCAGTGACCGGGACAGGGGATCCTCTGGAAACACCATATATTTT
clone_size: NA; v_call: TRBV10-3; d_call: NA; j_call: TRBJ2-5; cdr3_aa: CAISDPLSTGKETQYF; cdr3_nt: TGTGCCATCAGTGACCCCCTTTCTACAGGGAAAGAGACCCAGTACTTC
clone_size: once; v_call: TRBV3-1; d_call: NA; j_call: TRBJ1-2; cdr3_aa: CASRQQGATNYGYTF; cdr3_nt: TGTGCCAGCAGGCAGCAGGGAGCTACTAACTATGGCTACACCTTC
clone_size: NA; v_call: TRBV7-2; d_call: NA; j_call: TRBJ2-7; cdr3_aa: CASSILGAYEQYF; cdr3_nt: TGTGCCAGCAGCATACTTGGGGCTTACGAGCAGTACTTC
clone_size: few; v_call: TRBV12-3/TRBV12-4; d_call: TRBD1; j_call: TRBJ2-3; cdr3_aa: CASSFPRGQSTDTQYF; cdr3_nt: TGTGCCAGCAGTTTCCCCCGGGGACAGAGCACAGATACGCAGTATTTT
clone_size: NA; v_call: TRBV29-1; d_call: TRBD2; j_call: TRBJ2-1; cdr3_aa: CSVGTSGGFHNEQFF; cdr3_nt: TGCAGCGTTGGGACTAGCGGGGGGTTCCACAATGAGCAGTTCTTC
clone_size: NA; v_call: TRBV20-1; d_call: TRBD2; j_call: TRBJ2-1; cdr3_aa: CSANPSGEFYNEQFF; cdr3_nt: TGCAGTGCTAATCCTAGCGGGGAGTTCTACAATGAGCAGTTCTTC
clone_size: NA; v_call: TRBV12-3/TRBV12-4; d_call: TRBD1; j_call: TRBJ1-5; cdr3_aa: CASREASGQGFNQPQHF; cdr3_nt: TGTGCCAGCAGAGAAGCCTCGGGACAGGGCTTCAATCAGCCCCAGCATTTT
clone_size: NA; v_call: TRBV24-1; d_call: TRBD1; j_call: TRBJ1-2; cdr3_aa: CATSDFGTGASAGGYTF; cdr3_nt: TGTGCCACCAGTGATTTTGGGACAGGGGCCTCGGCTGGTGGCTACACCTTC
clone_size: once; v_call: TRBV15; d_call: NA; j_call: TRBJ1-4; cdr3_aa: CATSRDQGQNEKLFF; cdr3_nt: TGTGCCACCAGCAGAGATCAAGGACAGAATGAAAAACTGTTTTTT
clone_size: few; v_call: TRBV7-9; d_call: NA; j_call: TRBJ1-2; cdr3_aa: CASSSWGHGYTF; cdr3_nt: TGTGCCAGCAGCTCGTGGGGACATGGCTACACCTTC
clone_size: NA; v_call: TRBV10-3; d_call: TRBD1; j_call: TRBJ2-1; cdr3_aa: CAIRGGAPHEQFF; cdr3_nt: TGTGCCATCCGAGGGGGCGCCCCTCATGAGCAGTTCTTC
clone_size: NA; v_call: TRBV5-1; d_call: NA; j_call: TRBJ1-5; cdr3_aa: CASSPSSGGDNQPQHF; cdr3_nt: TGCGCCAGCAGCCCCAGTAGCGGGGGTGACAATCAGCCCCAGCATTTT
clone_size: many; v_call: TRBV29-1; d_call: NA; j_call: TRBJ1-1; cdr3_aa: CSVGRNTEAFF; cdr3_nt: TGCAGCGTTGGAAGGAACACTGAAGCTTTCTTT
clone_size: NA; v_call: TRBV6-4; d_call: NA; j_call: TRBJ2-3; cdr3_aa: CASSDGGIDTQYF; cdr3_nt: TGTGCCAGCAGTGACGGGGGCATAGATACGCAGTATTTT
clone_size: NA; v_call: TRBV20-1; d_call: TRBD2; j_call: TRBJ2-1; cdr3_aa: CSARDRRLAGKNEQFF; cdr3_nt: TGCAGTGCTAGAGATCGGAGGCTAGCGGGAAAGAATGAGCAGTTCTTC
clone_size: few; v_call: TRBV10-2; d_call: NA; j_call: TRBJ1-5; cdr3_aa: CASGTGTYSNQPQHF; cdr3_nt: TGCGCCAGCGGAACCGGGACGTATAGCAATCAGCCCCAGCATTTT
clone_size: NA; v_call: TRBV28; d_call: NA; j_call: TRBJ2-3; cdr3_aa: CASSLFEGGRDTQYF; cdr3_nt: TGTGCCAGCAGTTTATTCGAGGGGGGTAGAGATACGCAGTATTTT
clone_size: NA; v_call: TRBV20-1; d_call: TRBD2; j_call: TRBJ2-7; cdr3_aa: CSARVGTSGTYEQYF; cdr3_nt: TGCAGTGCTAGGGTAGGGACTAGCGGGACCTACGAGCAGTACTTC
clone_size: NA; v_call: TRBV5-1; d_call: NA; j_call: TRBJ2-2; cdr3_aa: CASSLAAVSNTGELFF; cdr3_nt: TGCGCCAGCAGCTTGGCCGCAGTCTCAAACACCGGGGAGCTGTTTTTT
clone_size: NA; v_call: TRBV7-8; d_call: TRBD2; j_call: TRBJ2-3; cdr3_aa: CASSLDRGTLSGVTDTQYF; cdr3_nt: TGTGCCAGCAGCTTAGATAGGGGGACCCTTAGCGGGGTCACAGATACGCAGTATTTT
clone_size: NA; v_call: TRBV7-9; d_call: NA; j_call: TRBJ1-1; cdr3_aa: CASSFLGRNTEAFF; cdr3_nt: TGTGCCAGCAGCTTCCTCGGGAGGAACACTGAAGCTTTCTTT
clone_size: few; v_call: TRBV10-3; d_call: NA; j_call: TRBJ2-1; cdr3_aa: CAIRGLRDEQFF; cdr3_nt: TGTGCCATCAGGGGGTTACGGGATGAGCAGTTCTTC
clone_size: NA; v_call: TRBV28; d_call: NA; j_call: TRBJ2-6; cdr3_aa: CASSLLGRDVLTF; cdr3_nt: TGTGCCAGCAGTTTATTGGGTCGTGACGTCCTGACTTTC
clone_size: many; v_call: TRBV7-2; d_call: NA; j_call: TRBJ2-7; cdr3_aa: CASSRISSYEQYF; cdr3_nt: TGTGCCAGCAGCCGCATTAGCTCCTACGAGCAGTACTTC
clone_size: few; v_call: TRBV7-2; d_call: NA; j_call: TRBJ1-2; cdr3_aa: CASSLDSGTQVGGYTF; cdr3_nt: TGTGCCAGCAGCTTAGATTCGGGGACTCAAGTTGGGGGCTACACCTTC
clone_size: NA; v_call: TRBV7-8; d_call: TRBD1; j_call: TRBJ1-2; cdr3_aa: CASSLVGQGVRGYTF; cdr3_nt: TGTGCCAGCAGCTTAGTCGGACAGGGGGTACGGGGCTACACCTTC
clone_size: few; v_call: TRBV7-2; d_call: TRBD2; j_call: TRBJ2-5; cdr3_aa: CASRTTSGLETQYF; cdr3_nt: TGTGCCAGCAGAACGACTAGCGGCCTGGAGACCCAGTACTTC
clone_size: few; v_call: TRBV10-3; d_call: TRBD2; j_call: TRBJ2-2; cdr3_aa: CALSPLAGPTGELFF; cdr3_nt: TGTGCCCTATCACCGCTAGCGGGACCCACCGGGGAGCTGTTTTTT
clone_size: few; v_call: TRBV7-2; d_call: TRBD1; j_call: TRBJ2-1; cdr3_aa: CASSLHRTGDNEQFF; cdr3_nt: TGTGCCAGCAGCCTTCACCGGACAGGAGACAATGAGCAGTTCTTC
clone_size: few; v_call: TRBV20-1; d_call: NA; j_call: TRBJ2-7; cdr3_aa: CSASLTGGAYEQYF; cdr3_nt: TGCAGTGCTAGTCTTACAGGGGGGGCCTACGAGCAGTACTTC